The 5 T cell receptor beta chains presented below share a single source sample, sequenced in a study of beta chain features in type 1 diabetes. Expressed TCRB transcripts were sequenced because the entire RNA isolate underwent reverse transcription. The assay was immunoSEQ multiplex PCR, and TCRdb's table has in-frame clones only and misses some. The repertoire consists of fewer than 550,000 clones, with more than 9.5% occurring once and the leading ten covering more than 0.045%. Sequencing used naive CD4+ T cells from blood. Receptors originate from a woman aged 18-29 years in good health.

Here the CDR3 DNA reads TGCAGCGTTGAAGTCTCGGGGGCCAAGACGGGATATGGCTACACCTTC. It codes for CSVEVSGAKTGYGYTF. The chain joins TRBV29-1 to TRBJ1-2; D might be TRBD1 (6 bases). The CDR3 extends over 16 amino acids. Germline-derived CDR1 and CDR2 are SQVTM and ANQGSEA. V gave up 1 base and J gave up 5 bases, with 20 bases separating them.

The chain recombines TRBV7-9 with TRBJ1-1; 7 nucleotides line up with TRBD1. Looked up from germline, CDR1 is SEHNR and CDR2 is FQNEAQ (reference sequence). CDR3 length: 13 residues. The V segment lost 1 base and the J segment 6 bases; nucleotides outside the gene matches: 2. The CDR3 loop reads CASSLGDRPEAFF. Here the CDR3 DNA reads TGTGCCAGCAGCTTAGGGGACAGACCTGAAGCTTTCTTT.

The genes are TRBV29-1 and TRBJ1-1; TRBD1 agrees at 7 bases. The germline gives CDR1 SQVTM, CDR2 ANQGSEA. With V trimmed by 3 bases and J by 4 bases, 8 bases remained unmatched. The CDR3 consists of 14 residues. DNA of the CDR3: TGCAGCGTTGAGAGGGGGCTAGACGGCACTGAAGCTTTCTTT. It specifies CSVERGLDGTEAFF. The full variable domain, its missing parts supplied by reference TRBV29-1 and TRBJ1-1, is SAVISQKPSRDICQRGTSLTIQCQVDSQVTMMFWYRQQPGQSLTLIATANQGSEATYESGFVIDKFPISRPNLTFSTLTVSNMSPEDSSIYLCSVERGLDGTEAFFGQGTRLTVV.

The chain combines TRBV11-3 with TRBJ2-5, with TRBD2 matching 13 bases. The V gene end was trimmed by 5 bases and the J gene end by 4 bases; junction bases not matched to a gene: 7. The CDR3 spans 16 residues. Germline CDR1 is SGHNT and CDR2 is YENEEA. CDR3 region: CASSLGLAGVRETQYF. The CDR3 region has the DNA TGTGCCAGCAGCCTCGGACTAGCGGGAGTCAGAGAGACCCAGTACTTC.

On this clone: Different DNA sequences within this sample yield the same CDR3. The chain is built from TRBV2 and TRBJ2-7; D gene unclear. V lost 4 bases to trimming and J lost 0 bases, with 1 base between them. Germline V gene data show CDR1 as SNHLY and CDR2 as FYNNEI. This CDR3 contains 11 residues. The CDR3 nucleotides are TGTGCCAGCAGTGCCTCCTACGAGCAGTACTTC. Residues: CASSASYEQYF.